This T cell receptor beta chain comes out of a study of T cell clonality in common variable immunodeficiency. Overall study findings and caveats: TCRbeta clonality was increased in CVID versus healthy controls. CVID subjects shared fewer TCRbeta clones than healthy controls did.

CDR3 length equals 15 residues. CDR1 GTSNPN and CDR2 SVGIG come from the germline V gene (reference sequence). V lost 2 bases to trimming and J lost 4 bases; unmatched junction nucleotides: 7. Only in-frame clones appear in the TCRdb table, and some are missing; sequencing was by immunoSEQ multiplex PCR. Observed in the sample are tens of thousands of clones, none of them singletons. This clone was seen repeatedly, ten times or more. What it binds is not known. The CDR3 extends 3 residues past the end of the read, so its final part is completed from the germline J gene. The sample comprised peripheral blood mononuclear cells. The chain links TRBV30 to TRBJ1-4; 7 nucleotides agree with TRBD1. The receptor was derived from a person aged 18 to 75 in good health. The part of the CDR3 DNA that was read is TGTGCCTGGAGTCTTACAGGGGAAGTTAATGAAAAA. Encoded protein: CAWSLTGEVNEK. The whole CDR3 is CAWSLTGEVNEKLFF.